This entry concerns a single T cell receptor beta chain. In its sample, this clonotype was seen a few times. What antigen it recognizes has not been identified. Base qualities are missing; no much larger clone stands one base away. The source of the sample is a study of T-cell memory formation after mild COVID-19 (dated by TCRdb to the early 2020s). Regarding the study in general: TCR sequence clusters from the two donors were largely donor specific. T-cell clones expanding and contracting after mild COVID-19 in two donors were tracked by longitudinal TCRalpha and TCRbeta repertoire sequencing. The cohort was made up of two young adult volunteers, one female and one male, who were previously healthy. Study-wide findings and limitations: The second-wave clones that peaked on day 37 were not confirmed to be SARS-CoV-2 specific. Contracting CD4+ clones were found mainly in CM and EM memory subsets, while CD8+ clones were enriched in EMRA. Some responding clones were found in pre-infection memory, which suggests that pre-existing cross-reactive memory T cells took part in the SARS-CoV-2 response. The study covered only a couple of mild cases, and larger cohorts including severe cases with pre-infection samples were considered necessary. Clones contracting from day 15 to 85 had balanced CD4/CD8 phenotypes, while a second wave expanding from day 15 to 37 was biased towards CD4+.

This sample was sequenced with an Illumina NovaSeq 6000. Using 5'RACE with constant-segment primers, TCRalpha and TCRbeta cDNA libraries were constructed, with sample barcodes and unique molecular identifiers added in the process. Trizol reagent was used to extract RNA from every sample. Libraries were amplified in two PCR steps, with a second sample barcode and Illumina TruSeq adapters added in the second step. Libraries were sequenced on an Illumina NovaSeq with 2 x 150 bp paired-end reads. Regarding the original processing steps: With migec v1.2.7, reads were demultiplexed and then collapsed into UMI-guided consensus sequences. With mixcr v2.1.11, UMI consensuses were aligned to TRA and TRB V and J templates and assembled into clonotypes. Clonotypes were classified as expanded or contracted when called significant by both edgeR and NoisET, with noise models trained on biological replicates. For edgeR calls, a false discovery rate-adjusted p below 0.01 and a log2 fold-change threshold of 1 were applied. As an exploratory analysis of dynamics, max-normalized trajectories of the 1000 most abundant clonotypes were examined by PCA with hierarchical clustering. Separately sequenced CD4+ and CD8+ repertoires were used to assign a CD4 or CD8 phenotype to each responding clone. In TCRdb, the public reads were trimmed at Q25 with fastp and aligned with MiXCR, with productive beta chains retained. CDR3 protein sequences are deduplicated, and each keeps its most common genes and DNA. V and J calls and clone size were set by TCRdb, not the authors. The sample profile shows approximately 210,000 distinct CDR3 sequences; 18% of them were found once. The ten largest clonotypes hold 2% to 3% of the sample.

PBMCs were isolated by Ficoll-Paque density gradient centrifugation. Specimen: PBMCs or a T cell subset sorted from them (not recorded which). This clonotype was obtained from an adult woman who had mild COVID-19 (a few samples of this study predate the infection). The sample titles of this study are shuffled in the database, so cell type and time point are left out; the donor was told from shared clones.

The DNA sequence follows: TGTGCCAGCAGTCTGGGACTAGGAGGCACCGGGGAGCTGTTTTTT. This encodes CASSLGLGGTGELFF. The V gene is TRBV12-3 or TRBV12-4 and the J gene is TRBJ2-2, with TRBD2 matching 8 junction bases. The germline V end is reduced by 5 bases and the J end by 4 bases; junction bases left unmatched: 6. Measured from the cysteine to the phenylalanine, the CDR3 is 15 residues long. Here the CDR3 DNA is all that survives: 45 bases in frame from base 1.